What follows is one T cell receptor beta chain and its context. Its antigen is unknown. 60 Vbeta and 13 Jbeta primers were used in PCR. Only in-frame clones appear in the TCRdb table, and some are missing; sequencing was by immunoSEQ multiplex PCR. The profile shows under 150,000 clones, approximately 61% of them singletons. The germline CDR1 and CDR2 sequences are SGHNT and YYREEE (reference sequence). The V gene lost 2 bases and the J gene lost 4 bases, with 11 bases spanning the gap. This CDR3 comprises 14 residues. These data belong to a study of cytomegalovirus exposure and HLA in healthy donors. General study points: Later on, an analysis found that several of the most significant clusters appeared to be linked to common viral pathogens, which included parvovirus B19. For cytomegalovirus status, the classifier reportedly gave diagnoses with high specificity and sensitivity. The authors enumerated roughly 180 TCR beta chains as linked to cytomegalovirus. The productive fraction for most TCR beta V segments was about 87% or about 30% in an earlier analysis.

This chain links TRBV5-4 with TRBJ2-3, with unresolved D. The sequence was collected from a woman in her 40s in good health and CMV-seronegative. The sequenced sample was PBMCs. The CDR3 bases are TGTGCCAGCAGCTTCGAGCAGGCAGCAGATACGCAGTATTTT. Translating gives CASSFEQAADTQYF.